This passage covers 5 T cell receptor beta chains from one sample sequenced in a study of CD8 T cells in Susac syndrome. With random hexamers, reverse transcription was performed on roughly 0.45 to 1 ug of RNA. TCRdb re-called the immunoSEQ multiplex PCR reads through MiXCR, storing one row per CDR3 protein. Among some 200,000 distinct CDR3 sequences listed, around 90% were seen once. Sequences were obtained from CD4+ T cells from PBMCs. The origin of the receptors is a human donor with Susac syndrome.

The genes are TRBV7-2 and TRBJ2-5; TRBD2 matches at 12 bases. In germline, CDR1 is SGHTA, CDR2 FQGNSA. This CDR3 is 17 amino acids long. Unmatched junction bases numbered 7, after V lost 1 base and J lost 4 bases. In nucleotides, the CDR3 is TGTGCCAGCAGCTTAGGTGCTAGCGGGAGGGCCACAGAGACCCAGTACTTC. Protein sequence: CASSLGASGRATETQYF.

The chain couples TRBV12-3 or TRBV12-4 to TRBJ2-5; 8 bases match TRBD2. V was pared by 3 bases and J by 4 bases, with 1 base of the junction left unmatched. The CDR3 covers 13 residues. CDR3 DNA: TGTGCCAGCAGTTTCGCGGGGGGAGAGACCCAGTACTTC. The encoded protein is CASSFAGGETQYF.

This chain connects TRBV12-3 or TRBV12-4 to TRBJ1-1, with a tentative D call TRBD1 (5 bases). The V end lost 6 bases, the J end lost 1 base, and 15 bases lay between the germline ends. The CDR3 has 15 residues. CDR3 amino acids: CASSLYRRPNTEAFF. The CDR3 DNA reads TGTGCCAGCAGCTTATACAGGCGACCGAACACTGAAGCTTTCTTT.

V is TRBV28 and J is TRBJ2-7; no clear D gene. V was clipped by 7 bases and J by 7 bases, with 8 bases between them. This CDR3 comprises 10 residues. The germline gives CDR1 MDHEN, CDR2 SYDVKM. CDR3 loop: CASNELEQYF. CDR3 sequence (DNA): TGTGCCAGCAATGAGCTTGAGCAGTACTTC.

V and J are TRBV18 and TRBJ2-3; D may be TRBD2 (5 bases). Trimming took 3 bases from V and 2 from J, leaving 9 bases between them. Germline V gene sequence: CDR1 KGHSH, CDR2 LQKENI. CDR3 length equals 14 residues. DNA for the CDR3: TGTGCCAGCTCACCTGGACTTTACACAGATACGCAGTATTTT. Protein sequence: CASSPGLYTDTQYF.